This TCR beta chain derives from a study of identical twins. This CDR3 contains 14 residues. The V end was cut by 2 bases, the J end by 4 bases, with 10 bases between. CDR1 MGHDK and CDR2 SYGVNS come from the germline V gene. Points from the study as a whole: Abundant beta clonotypes from cord blood bore fewer insertions; memory repertoires lacked this pattern.

At least ten counts were recorded for this clonotype. Its specificity is not known. Only healthy Caucasians were enrolled as donors. Addition of a universal primer site occurred through template switching, and cDNA carried unique molecular identifiers. MiXCR was run by TCRdb on the 5' RACE reads, yielding one entry per CDR3 protein. The sample carries approximately 220,000 distinct CDR3 sequences, 6.5% to 8.5% recorded once. Another study also made use of these data, one on yellow fever vaccine responses in identical twins. From that report: On the reported evidence, twins' vaccine T cell responses seemed partly convergent and partly personalized.

The chain employs TRBV25-1 and TRBJ2-3; the D call may be TRBD1 or TRBD2 (6 bases each). Input material: memory (CD45RO+) T cells sorted from blood. The source is a young woman in good health. In nucleotides, the CDR3 is TGTGCCAGCAGTGAAGCAGGGGAGGCAGATACGCAGTATTTT. Residues: CASSEAGEADTQYF.